This T cell receptor beta chain derives from a study of vaccination effects on CD4 cells after COVID-19. Study as a whole: All participants had two doses of either the BNT162b2 or mRNA-1273 vaccine.

CDR3 length: 13 amino acids. Trimming removed 4 bases from V and 4 bases from J, with 13 bases in between. Per germline, CDR1 SQVTM and CDR2 ANQGSEA. Isolating CD4+ T cells followed around nine days of culture. The study found no prior SARS-CoV-2 infection in the vaccine recipients, who tested negative for nucleocapsid antibodies. In the case of this clone: Its antigen is undetermined.

The assay was immunoSEQ multiplex PCR, and TCRdb's table has in-frame clones only and misses some. Of tens of thousands of clones in the sample, 55% to 75% were seen once. Sequences were derived from CD4+ T cells from PBMCs cultured without peptide, sampled before COVID-19 vaccination. The chain couples TRBV29-1 to TRBJ1-2; D perhaps matches TRBD1 (6 bases). The receptor was isolated from a human donor who received a COVID-19 vaccine. The CDR3 nucleotides read TGCAGCGTTGGGGGGGCAGGGACCTATGGCTACACCTTC. This sequence encodes CSVGGAGTYGYTF.